This T cell receptor (beta chain) stems from a study of neoadjuvant anti-PD-1 for oral cavity cancer. This clone occurred a few times. PBMC libraries mostly used about 450 ng of input genomic DNA, with six replicates per sample. Assay: immunoSEQ multiplex PCR; the TCRdb copy retains only in-frame clones and omits some. The table lists about 68,000 clones, roughly 85% of them singletons. Time point described: after neoadjuvant nivolumab, at surgical resection. Stage II-IVA oral cavity squamous cell carcinoma was new and untreated by systemic or radiation therapy. Trimming shortened V by 5 bases and J by 0 bases, and 12 bases separated the two germline ends. The CDR3 is 15 residues long. The V gene's germline CDR1 is MNHEY and CDR2 SVGAGI.

The J gene is TRBJ2-3, the V gene TRBV6-5; TRBD2 is a possible D gene (5 bases). Material: PBMCs, obtained after nivolumab (anti-PD-1) treatment. This clonotype originated in a person between 35 and 79 years old with oral cavity squamous cell carcinoma. Here the CDR3 DNA reads TGTGCCAGCAGTGGCCTAAGCGGCAGCACAGATACGCAGTATTTT. Amino acid sequence: CASSGLSGSTDTQYF.